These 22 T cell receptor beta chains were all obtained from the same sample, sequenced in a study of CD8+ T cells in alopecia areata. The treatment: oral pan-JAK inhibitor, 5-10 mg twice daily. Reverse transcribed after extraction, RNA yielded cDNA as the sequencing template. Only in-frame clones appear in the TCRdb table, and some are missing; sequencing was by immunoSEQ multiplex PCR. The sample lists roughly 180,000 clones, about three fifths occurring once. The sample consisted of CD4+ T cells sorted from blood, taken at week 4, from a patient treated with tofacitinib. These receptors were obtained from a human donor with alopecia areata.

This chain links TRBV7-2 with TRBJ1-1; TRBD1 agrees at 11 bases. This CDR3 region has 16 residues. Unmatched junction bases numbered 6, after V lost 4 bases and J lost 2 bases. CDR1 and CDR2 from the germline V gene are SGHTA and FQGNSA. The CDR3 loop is CASSSRTGGRNTEAFF. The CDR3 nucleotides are TGTGCCAGCAGCTCTAGGACAGGGGGCAGAAACACTGAAGCTTTCTTT.

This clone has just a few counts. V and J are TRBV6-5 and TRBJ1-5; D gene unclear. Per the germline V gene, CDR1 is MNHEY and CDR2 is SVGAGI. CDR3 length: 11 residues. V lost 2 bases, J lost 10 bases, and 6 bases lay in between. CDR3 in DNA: TGTGCCAGCAGTTACCGCCGACCCCAGCATTTT. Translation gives CASSYRRPQHF.

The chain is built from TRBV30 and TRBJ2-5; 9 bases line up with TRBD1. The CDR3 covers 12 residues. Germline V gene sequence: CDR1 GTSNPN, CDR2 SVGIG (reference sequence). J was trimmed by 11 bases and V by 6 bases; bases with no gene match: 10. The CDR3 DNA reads TGTGCCTGTACAGGGGGCGGAAGGGGTCAGTACTTC. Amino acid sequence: CACTGGGRGQYF.

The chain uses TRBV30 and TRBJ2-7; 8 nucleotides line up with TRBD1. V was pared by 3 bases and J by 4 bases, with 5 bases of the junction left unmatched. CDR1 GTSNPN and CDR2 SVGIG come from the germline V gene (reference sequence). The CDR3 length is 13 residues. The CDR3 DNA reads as TGTGCCTGGAGCAGGGGGCGCATATACGAGCAGTACTTC. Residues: CAWSRGRIYEQYF.

CDR3 residues: CAWSMGRSTDTQYF. The CDR3 bases are TGTGCCTGGAGTATGGGAAGGAGCACAGATACGCAGTATTTT. The rearrangement links TRBV30 to TRBJ2-3; D is unresolved. Germline V gene sequence: CDR1 GTSNPN, CDR2 SVGIG (reference sequence). Trimming took 2 bases from V and 0 from J, leaving 9 bases between them. This CDR3 has 14 residues.

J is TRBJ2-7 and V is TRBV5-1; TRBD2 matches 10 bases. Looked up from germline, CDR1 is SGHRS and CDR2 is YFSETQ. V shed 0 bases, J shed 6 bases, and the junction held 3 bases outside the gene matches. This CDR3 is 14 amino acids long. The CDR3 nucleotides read TGCGCCAGCAGCTTGGGTCTAGCGGGGGTCGAGCAGTACTTC. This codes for CASSLGLAGVEQYF.

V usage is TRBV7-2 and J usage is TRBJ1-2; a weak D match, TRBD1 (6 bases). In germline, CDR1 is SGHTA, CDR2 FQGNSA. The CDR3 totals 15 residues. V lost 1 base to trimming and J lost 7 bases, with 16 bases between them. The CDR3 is CASSLGGGRPVGYTF. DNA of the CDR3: TGTGCCAGCAGCTTAGGAGGGGGGCGCCCGGTTGGCTACACCTTC. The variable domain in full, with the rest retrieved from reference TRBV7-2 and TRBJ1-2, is GAGVSQSPSNKVTEKGKDVELRCDPISGHTALYWYRQSLGQGLEFLIYFQGNSAPDKSGLPSDRFSAERTGGSVSTLTIQRTQQEDSAVYLCASSLGGGRPVGYTFGSGTRLTVV.

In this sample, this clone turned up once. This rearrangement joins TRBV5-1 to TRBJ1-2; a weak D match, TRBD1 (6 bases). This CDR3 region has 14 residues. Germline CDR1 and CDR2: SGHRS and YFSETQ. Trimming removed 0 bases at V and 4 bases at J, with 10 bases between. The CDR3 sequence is CASSLGLQGYGYTF. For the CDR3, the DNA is TGCGCCAGCAGCTTGGGTTTACAGGGCTATGGCTACACCTTC.

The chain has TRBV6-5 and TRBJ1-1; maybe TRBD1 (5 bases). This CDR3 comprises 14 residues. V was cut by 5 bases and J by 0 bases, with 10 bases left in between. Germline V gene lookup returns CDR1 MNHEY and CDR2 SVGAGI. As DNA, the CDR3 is TGTGCCAGCAGTCGCACGGGGCTGAACACTGAAGCTTTCTTT. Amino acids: CASSRTGLNTEAFF.

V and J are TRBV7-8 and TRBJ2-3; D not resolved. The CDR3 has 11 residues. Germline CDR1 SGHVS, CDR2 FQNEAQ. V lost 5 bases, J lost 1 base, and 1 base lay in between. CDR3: CASSRTDTQYF. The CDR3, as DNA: TGTGCCAGCAGCCGCACAGATACGCAGTATTTT.

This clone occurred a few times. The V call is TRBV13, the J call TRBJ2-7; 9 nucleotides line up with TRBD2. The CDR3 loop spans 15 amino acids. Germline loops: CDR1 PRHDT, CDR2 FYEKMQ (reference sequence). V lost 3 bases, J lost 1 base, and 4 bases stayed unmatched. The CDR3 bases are TGTGCCAGCAGCTTGTTAGCGGGGGCTTCCTACGAGCAGTACTTC. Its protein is CASSLLAGASYEQYF.

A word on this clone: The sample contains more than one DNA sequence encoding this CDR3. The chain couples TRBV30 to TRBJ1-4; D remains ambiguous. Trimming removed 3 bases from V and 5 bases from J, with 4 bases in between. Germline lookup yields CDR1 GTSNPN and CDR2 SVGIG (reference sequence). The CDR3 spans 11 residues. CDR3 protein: CAWSGNEKLFF. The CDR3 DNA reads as TGTGCCTGGAGCGGAAATGAAAAACTGTTTTTT.

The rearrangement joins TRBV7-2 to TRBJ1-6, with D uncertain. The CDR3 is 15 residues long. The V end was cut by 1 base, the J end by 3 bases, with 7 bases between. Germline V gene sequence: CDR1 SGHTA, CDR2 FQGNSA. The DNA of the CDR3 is TGTGCCAGCAGCTTAGGGCCTAACTATAATTCACCCCTCCACTTT. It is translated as CASSLGPNYNSPLHF.

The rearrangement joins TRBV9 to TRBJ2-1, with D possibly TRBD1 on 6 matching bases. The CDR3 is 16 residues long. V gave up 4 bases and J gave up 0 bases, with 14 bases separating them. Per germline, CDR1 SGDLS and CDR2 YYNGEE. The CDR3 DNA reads TGTGCCAGCAGCTACCGACAGGCGAGCTCCTACAATGAGCAGTTCTTC. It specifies CASSYRQASSYNEQFF.

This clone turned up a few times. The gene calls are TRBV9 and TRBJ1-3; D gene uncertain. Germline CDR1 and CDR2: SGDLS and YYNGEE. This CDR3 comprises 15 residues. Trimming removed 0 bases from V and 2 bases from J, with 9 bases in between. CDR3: CASSVGGLAGNTIYF. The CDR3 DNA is TGTGCCAGCAGCGTAGGCGGGCTCGCTGGAAACACCATATATTTT.

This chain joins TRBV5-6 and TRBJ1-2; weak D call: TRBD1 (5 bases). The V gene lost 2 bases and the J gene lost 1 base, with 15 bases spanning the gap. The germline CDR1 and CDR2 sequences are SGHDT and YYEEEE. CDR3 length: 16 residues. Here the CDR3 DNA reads TGTGCCAGCAGCTTTGCCGCGGGACGGAATAACTATGGCTACACCTTC. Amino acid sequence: CASSFAAGRNNYGYTF.

CDR3 bases: TGTGCCACCAGCAGAGATTCGGGTCACCAAGAGACCCAGTACTTC. This encodes CATSRDSGHQETQYF. This chain uses TRBV15 with TRBJ2-5; D is undetermined. Trimming stripped 0 bases from V and 0 bases from J, with 8 bases between. Germline V CDR1 and CDR2: LNHNV, YYDKDF (reference sequence). The CDR3 is made up of 15 amino acids.

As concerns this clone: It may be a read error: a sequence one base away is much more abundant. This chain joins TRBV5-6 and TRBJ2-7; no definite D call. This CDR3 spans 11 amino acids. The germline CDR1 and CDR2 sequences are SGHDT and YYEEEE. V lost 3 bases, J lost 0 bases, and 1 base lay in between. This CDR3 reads CASSSSYEQYF. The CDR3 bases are TGTGCCAGCAGCTCCTCCTACGAGCAGTACTTC.

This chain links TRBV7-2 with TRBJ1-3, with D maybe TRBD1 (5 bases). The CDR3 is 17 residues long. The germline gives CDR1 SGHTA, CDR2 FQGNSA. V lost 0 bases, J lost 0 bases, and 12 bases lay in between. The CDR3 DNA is TGTGCCAGCAGCTTAGCTAGGGGAAGGAGCTCTGGAAACACCATATATTTT. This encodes CASSLARGRSSGNTIYF.

CDR3 amino acids: CSAGPRGQETQYF. CDR3 nucleotides: TGCAGCGCGGGACCCAGGGGTCAAGAGACCCAGTACTTC. The chain has TRBV29-1 and TRBJ2-5, with D possibly being TRBD1 (6 bases). With 7 bases removed from V and 2 bases from J, the gap between germline ends came to 14 bases. Germline V gene data show CDR1 as SQVTM and CDR2 as ANQGSEA. This CDR3 contains 13 residues.

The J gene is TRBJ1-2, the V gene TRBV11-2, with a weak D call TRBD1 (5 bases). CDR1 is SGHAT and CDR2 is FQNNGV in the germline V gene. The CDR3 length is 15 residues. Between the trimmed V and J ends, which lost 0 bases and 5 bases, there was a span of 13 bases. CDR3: CASSLEPAGRYGYTF. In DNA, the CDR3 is TGTGCCAGCAGCTTAGAGCCGGCAGGGCGTTATGGCTACACCTTC. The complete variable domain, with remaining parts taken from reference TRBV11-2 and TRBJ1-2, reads EAGVAQSPRYKIIEKRQSVAFWCNPISGHATLYWYQQILGQGPKLLIQFQNNGVVDDSQLPKDRFSAERLKGVDSTLKIQPAKLEDSAVYLCASSLEPAGRYGYTFGSGTRLTVV.

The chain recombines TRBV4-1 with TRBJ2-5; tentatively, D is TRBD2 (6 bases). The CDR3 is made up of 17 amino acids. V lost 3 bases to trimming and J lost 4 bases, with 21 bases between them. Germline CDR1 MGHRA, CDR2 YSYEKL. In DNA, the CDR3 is TGCGCCAGCAGCCACGGAGACCGCTTGACTAGAATAGAGACCCAGTACTTC. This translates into CASSHGDRLTRIETQYF.